Below, 26 T cell receptor beta chains from the same sample are listed, as sequenced in a study of T cells after yellow fever vaccination. TCRdb reprocessed the 5' RACE reads via MiXCR and lists one record per CDR3 protein. The sample lists about 73,000 distinct CDR3 sequences, around 7.7% occurring once. The input for sequencing was CD8+ T cells sorted from PBMCs, taken on the day of the yellow fever booster vaccination. The receptors originated from a young man who received the YFV17D yellow fever vaccine.

The V gene is TRBV15, the J gene TRBJ2-2; D uncertain. Germline V lookup: CDR1 LNHNV, CDR2 YYDKDF (reference sequence). V was clipped by 3 bases and J by 0 bases, with 8 bases between them. The CDR3 is made up of 15 amino acids. CDR3 coding DNA: TGTGCCACCAGCAGTCCATCCTCGAACACCGGGGAGCTGTTTTTT. It codes for CATSSPSSNTGELFF.

The DNA of the CDR3 is TGTGCCAGCAGCTTATCCGAAGGGCCAGATACGCAGTATTTT. It codes for CASSLSEGPDTQYF. This rearrangement joins TRBV7-9 to TRBJ2-3, with D unclear. Trimming left V 2 bases short and J 4 bases short, with 10 bases between. Germline CDR1 SEHNR, CDR2 FQNEAQ (reference sequence). The CDR3 contains 14 residues.

This clonotype was found many times. The genes are TRBV30 and TRBJ2-5; D is possibly TRBD1 (6 bases). The CDR3 is made up of 12 amino acids. The V end lost 4 bases, the J end lost 3 bases, and 9 bases lay between the germline ends. From germline, CDR1 is GTSNPN and CDR2 SVGIG (reference sequence). This CDR3 is CAWTGAKETQYF. The DNA of the CDR3 is TGTGCCTGGACAGGGGCCAAAGAGACCCAGTACTTC.

The sample holds many counts of this clonotype. The V gene is TRBV7-9, the J gene TRBJ2-3; no definite D call. CDR1 is SEHNR and CDR2 is FQNEAQ in the germline V gene (reference sequence). The V gene lost 8 bases and the J gene lost 2 bases, with 8 bases spanning the gap. The CDR3 sequence is 12 residues long. CDR3 in DNA: TGTGCCAGCTTCCGACACACAGATACGCAGTATTTT. Translated: CASFRHTDTQYF.

As concerns this clonotype: Given a much more abundant clone one base away, this may be a read error. The chain has TRBV6-4 and TRBJ2-7; D unclear. The CDR3 runs to 14 residues. Germline V gene sequence: CDR1 MRHNA, CDR2 SNTAGT. The chain's CDR3 is CSSSEDCRSYEQYF. The CDR3 bases are TGTTCCAGCAGTGAAGACTGCCGCTCCTACGAGCAGTACTTC.

This clonotype was found many times. The V call is TRBV7-9, the J call TRBJ2-7; D possibly matches TRBD1 or TRBD2 (6 bases each). The V gene lost 2 bases and the J gene lost 2 bases, with 10 bases spanning the gap. The CDR3 consists of 14 residues. CDR1 and CDR2 from the germline V gene are SEHNR and FQNEAQ (reference sequence). DNA of the CDR3: TGTGCCAGCAGCTTAAGGGGGGACCCCTACGAGCAGTACTTC. Amino acids: CASSLRGDPYEQYF.

This clonotype has more than one count but fewer than ten. This chain joins TRBV5-1 and TRBJ2-1; TRBD1 aligns across 8 bases. Germline V gene sequence: CDR1 SGHRS, CDR2 YFSETQ. Trimming removed 6 bases from V and 3 bases from J; junction bases left unmatched: 11. The CDR3 length is 16 residues. CDR3 nucleotides: TGCGCCAGCACCCCTAACCAGGGGGCCGGCTACAATGAGCAGTTCTTC. Amino acid sequence: CASTPNQGAGYNEQFF. The variable domain in full, completed from reference TRBV5-1 and TRBJ2-1, reads KAGVTQTPRYLIKTRGQQVTLSCSPISGHRSVSWYQQTPGQGLQFLFEYFSETQRNKGNFPGRFSGRQFSNSRSEMNVSTLELGDSALYLCASTPNQGAGYNEQFFGPGTRLTVL.

The V call is TRBV2, the J call TRBJ2-7; tentatively, D is TRBD1 (5 bases). Germline V gene sequence: CDR1 SNHLY, CDR2 FYNNEI. There are 14 residues in the CDR3. V gave up 6 bases and J gave up 4 bases, with 16 bases separating them. The CDR3 DNA reads as TGTGCCAGCAGGTTACAGGTCGACAATTACGAGCAGTACTTC. This sequence encodes CASRLQVDNYEQYF.

This clonotype was detected a few times. The V gene is TRBV7-2, the J gene TRBJ2-7; maybe TRBD2 (6 bases). V was pared by 5 bases and J by 3 bases, with 20 bases between. The CDR3 has 16 amino acids. The germline V gene has CDR1 SGHTA and CDR2 FQGNSA. Written as DNA, the CDR3 is TGTGCCAGCAGCGAACAGCCCTCTAGCGTCGTCTACGAGCAGTACTTC. Its translation is CASSEQPSSVVYEQYF. Looking up the rest from reference TRBV7-2 and TRBJ2-7 gives the full variable domain: GAGVSQSPSNKVTEKGKDVELRCDPISGHTALYWYRQSLGQGLEFLIYFQGNSAPDKSGLPSDRFSAERTGGSVSTLTIQRTQQEDSAVYLCASSEQPSSVVYEQYFGPGTRLTVT.

This clonotype has just a few counts. The rearrangement uses TRBV11-3 and TRBJ2-1; 10 bases agree with TRBD2. CDR3 length: 15 residues. Germline CDR1 and CDR2: SGHNT and YENEEA. Germline trimming cut 5 bases from V and 4 bases from J; bases unmatched to any gene: 5. For the CDR3, the DNA is TGTGCCAGCAGCCAGACTAGCGGGCGGTACAATGAGCAGTTCTTC. It codes for CASSQTSGRYNEQFF. Variable domain in full (rest from reference TRBV11-3 and TRBJ2-1): EAGVVQSPRYKIIEKKQPVAFWCNPISGHNTLYWYLQNLGQGPELLIRYENEEAVDDSQLPKDRFSAERLKGVDSTLKIQPAELGDSAVYLCASSQTSGRYNEQFFGPGTRLTVL.

This chain links TRBV7-9 with TRBJ1-3; the match to TRBD1 covers 9 bases. The CDR3 covers 16 residues. Looked up from germline, CDR1 is SEHNR and CDR2 is FQNEAQ (reference sequence). V shed 6 bases, J shed 1 base, and the junction held 7 bases outside the gene matches. The DNA of the CDR3 is TGTGCCAGCAGTCCTGCGACAGGGGGATCTGGAAACACCATATATTTT. Translated: CASSPATGGSGNTIYF.

This clonotype was observed a handful of times. The chain recombines TRBV6-5 with TRBJ2-3, with 10 nucleotides matching TRBD2. The germline V gene has CDR1 MNHEY and CDR2 SVGAGI. Unmatched junction bases numbered 6, after V lost 0 bases and J lost 3 bases. The CDR3 loop spans 17 amino acids. The CDR3 nucleotides read TGTGCCAGCAGTTACTCGAGGCTAGCGGGAGAAACAGATACGCAGTATTTT. It yields the protein CASSYSRLAGETDTQYF.

In its sample, this clonotype was seen a few times. The chain uses TRBV12-3 or TRBV12-4 and TRBJ2-2; the D gene is possibly TRBD1 (5 bases). V shed 6 bases and J shed 6 bases, with 20 bases lying between them. The CDR3 covers 16 residues. As DNA, the CDR3 is TGTGCCAGCAGGTTATATACTAAAGGGGAACCCGGGGAGCTGTTTTTT. Protein sequence: CASRLYTKGEPGELFF.

The sample holds many counts of this clonotype. The genes are TRBV20-1 and TRBJ1-3, with TRBD1 matching over 7 bases. This CDR3 contains 14 residues. The germline V gene encodes CDR1 DFQATT and CDR2 SNEGSKA (reference sequence). After removal of 0 bases from V and 4 bases from J, the junction contained 3 bases not matched to a gene. Here the CDR3 reads CSARETGVGNTIYF. CDR3 bases: TGCAGTGCTAGAGAAACAGGGGTGGGAAACACCATATATTTT.

This clonotype was picked up a small number of times. V is TRBV7-9 and J is TRBJ1-1; D remains ambiguous. Trimming removed 2 bases from V and 4 bases from J, with 8 bases in between. Germline V gives CDR1 SEHNR, CDR2 FQNEAQ (reference sequence). The CDR3 spans 13 residues. Here the CDR3 reads CASSLPAVTEAFF. CDR3 nucleotides: TGTGCCAGCAGCTTACCGGCAGTCACTGAAGCTTTCTTT.

This clonotype was detected a few times. The chain is built from TRBV7-2 and TRBJ2-3, with D possibly being TRBD1 (6 bases). With 5 bases removed from V and 2 bases from J, the gap between germline ends came to 17 bases. Germline assignment: CDR1 SGHTA and CDR2 FQGNSA. The CDR3 is made up of 16 amino acids. The CDR3 protein is CASSKALTGSTDTQYF. CDR3 coding DNA: TGTGCCAGCAGCAAGGCACTCACAGGGTCCACAGATACGCAGTATTTT.

This clonotype has ten or more counts. This chain connects TRBV29-1 to TRBJ2-5; D is undetermined. V was pared by 6 bases and J by 5 bases, with 10 bases between. This CDR3 is built from 11 residues. Per germline, CDR1 SQVTM and CDR2 ANQGSEA. As DNA, the CDR3 is TGCAGCGTAAGGGTACTCGAGACCCAGTACTTC. Translated, it gives CSVRVLETQYF.

The rearrangement links TRBV20-1 to TRBJ2-7; TRBD2 is a possible D gene (6 bases). The CDR3 contains 14 residues. Germline-derived CDR1 and CDR2 are DFQATT and SNEGSKA (reference sequence). V lost 6 bases to trimming and J lost 4 bases, with 19 bases between them. The CDR3 DNA sequence: TGCAGTGCCAGGGAGGCTAGCAGGAGGTACGAGCAGTACTTC. The encoded protein is CSAREASRRYEQYF.

This clonotype turned up a few times. The V and J genes are TRBV11-2 and TRBJ2-1; 7 nucleotides align to TRBD2. CDR1 and CDR2 (germline): SGHAT, FQNNGV. CDR3 length equals 15 residues. V was clipped by 1 base and J by 9 bases; unmatched bases: 9. In DNA, the CDR3 is TGTGCCAGCAGCTTAGGGACTAGTCGATTGCCTGAGCAGTTCTTC. Its protein product is CASSLGTSRLPEQFF.

Many counts were recorded for this clonotype. The J gene is TRBJ2-7, the V gene TRBV7-6; D may be TRBD2 (5 bases). This CDR3 contains 16 residues. Germline V gene data show CDR1 as SGHVS and CDR2 as FNYEAQ. With 5 bases removed from V and 0 bases from J, the gap between germline ends came to 17 bases. The CDR3 here is CASSPHSEENSYEQYF. Here the CDR3 DNA reads TGTGCCAGCAGCCCCCATAGCGAGGAAAACTCCTACGAGCAGTACTTC.

The chain uses TRBV7-9 and TRBJ2-1, with 10 bases aligning to TRBD2. Germline assignment: CDR1 SEHNR and CDR2 FQNEAQ (reference sequence). The CDR3 is 16 residues long. The trim removed 6 bases at V and 5 bases at J, leaving 10 bases unmatched. The CDR3 here is CASRDSGRRFDNEQFF. The CDR3, as DNA: TGTGCCAGCAGAGATAGCGGGAGGAGGTTTGACAATGAGCAGTTCTTC.

The sample holds a few counts of this clonotype. The gene calls are TRBV12-3 or TRBV12-4 and TRBJ2-5; possibly TRBD2 for D (5 bases). Trimming took 3 bases from V and 5 from J, leaving 10 bases between them. The CDR3 is 13 amino acids. CDR3 nucleotides: TGTGCCAGCAGTTTTGTAAGGGAGGAGACCCAGTACTTC. Translating it yields CASSFVREETQYF.

This clonotype came up a few times. J is TRBJ2-3 and V is TRBV28, with D hard to call. The germline V gene encodes CDR1 MDHEN and CDR2 SYDVKM. Trimming left V 3 bases short and J 4 bases short, with 8 bases between. The CDR3 has 13 residues. The CDR3 nucleotides are TGTGCCAGCAGTTTTACTAACCCAGATACGCAGTATTTT. It specifies CASSFTNPDTQYF.

At least ten counts were recorded for this clonotype. The CDR3 is CSAPRLAGGQDTQYF. DNA for the CDR3: TGCAGTGCTCCCCGACTAGCGGGAGGTCAGGATACGCAGTATTTT. The chain couples TRBV20-1 to TRBJ2-3, with 13 nucleotides matching TRBD2. V trimming: 5 bases; J trimming: 6 bases; junction bases outside the gene matches: 8. This CDR3 has 15 amino acids. Per germline, CDR1 DFQATT and CDR2 SNEGSKA (reference sequence).

This clonotype was counted only a few times. The chain carries TRBV10-3 and TRBJ2-5; 9 bases map to TRBD2. Trimming at V came to 5 bases and at J to 5 bases, leaving 15 bases not matched to a gene. The CDR3 length is 17 residues. The germline V gene has CDR1 ENHRY and CDR2 SYGVKD. CDR3 loop: CAISSPEREALGETQYF. DNA of the CDR3: TGTGCCATCAGTTCCCCCGAGCGGGAGGCCCTCGGGGAGACCCAGTACTTC.

The table lists this clonotype with a few counts. The chain combines TRBV20-1 with TRBJ2-5; 13 bases align to TRBD2. From germline, CDR1 is DFQATT and CDR2 SNEGSKA (reference sequence). The CDR3 totals 17 residues. V lost 0 bases to trimming and J lost 4 bases; unmatched junction nucleotides: 8. CDR3 sequence reads: CSARDQGLAGVRETQYF. CDR3 nucleotides: TGCAGTGCTAGAGACCAAGGACTAGCGGGAGTACGAGAGACCCAGTACTTC.